This TCR beta chain is drawn from a study of shared T cell receptors in the human thymus. V was clipped by 3 bases and J by 2 bases; unmatched bases: 10. Germline assignment: CDR1 SGHTS and CDR2 YDEGEE. The CDR3 consists of 18 residues. Using immunoSEQ multiplex PCR, the repertoire was profiled, and TCRdb retains in-frame clones only, with some absent. The sample holds roughly 700,000 clones, roughly 88% seen once. This clone was seen only a few times. These sequences were also reported in another study, on human thymus T cells.

The chain uses TRBV5-8 and TRBJ2-6, with TRBD1 matching over 8 bases. This clonotype originated in a boy less than two years old with a congenital heart defect. Sequencing was carried out using thymocytes. CDR3 bases: TGTGCCAGCAGCTCGGGACAGGCCGATAAGCCTGGGGCCAACGTCCTGACTTTC. Amino acid sequence: CASSSGQADKPGANVLTF.